These 31 T cell receptor beta chains were sequenced from one sample in a study of cytomegalovirus exposure and HLA in healthy donors. 13 Jbeta primers and 60 Vbeta primers were used for the PCR. Sequencing was performed with immunoSEQ multiplex PCR; in TCRdb, only in-frame clones are kept and a portion is missing. The table records approximately 220,000 clones, 65% to 75% of them present only once. Sequencing input: PBMCs. The receptors come from a woman younger than 45 in good health and CMV-seronegative.

V is TRBV5-1 and J is TRBJ2-5, with D unresolved. Trimming took 4 bases from V and 0 from J, leaving 13 bases between them. CDR1 SGHRS and CDR2 YFSETQ come from the germline V gene. The CDR3 runs 15 residues. CDR3 protein: CASSRREWYQETQYF. CDR3 DNA sequence: TGCGCCAGCAGCCGGAGAGAATGGTACCAAGAGACCCAGTACTTC.

The rearrangement links TRBV5-5 to TRBJ2-7; tentatively, D is TRBD2 (6 bases). CDR3 length: 15 amino acids. The V gene lost 3 bases and the J gene lost 3 bases, with 16 bases spanning the gap. The germline V gene encodes CDR1 SGHKS and CDR2 YYEKEE (reference sequence). The CDR3 coding sequence is TGTGCCAGCAGCTCGGATGGGATGGGGGGCTACGAGCAGTACTTC. This translates into CASSSDGMGGYEQYF.

The chain links TRBV11-3 to TRBJ2-7, with TRBD2 identical over 12 bases. Germline V gives CDR1 SGHNT, CDR2 YENEEA. CDR3 length equals 14 residues. The J segment lost 5 bases and the V segment lost 6 bases, leaving 5 bases of the junction unmatched. In nucleotides, the CDR3 is TGTGCCAGCAGTAGACTAGCGGGGGCCCACGAGCAGTACTTC. Protein product: CASSRLAGAHEQYF.

The genes are TRBV18 and TRBJ2-7, with 13 bases identical to TRBD2. This CDR3 has 17 residues. Germline trimming cut 2 bases from V and 3 bases from J; bases unmatched to any gene: 7. CDR1 KGHSH and CDR2 LQKENI come from the germline V gene. CDR3 loop: CASSPGTSGTLNYEQYF. CDR3 coding DNA: TGTGCCAGCTCACCAGGGACTAGCGGGACTTTGAACTACGAGCAGTACTTC.

This chain uses TRBV6-5 with TRBJ1-1, with 9 positions matching TRBD1. The CDR3 runs 15 residues. With V trimmed by 0 bases and J by 4 bases, 3 bases remained unmatched. Germline V CDR1 and CDR2: MNHEY, SVGAGI. DNA for the CDR3: TGTGCCAGCAGTTACTCAGGGACAGGGACCACTGAAGCTTTCTTT. Protein product: CASSYSGTGTTEAFF.

The chain links TRBV6-6 to TRBJ2-1, with 7 nucleotides matching TRBD1. The CDR3 runs 12 residues. V was clipped by 6 bases and J by 12 bases; unmatched bases: 8. Germline loops: CDR1 MNHNY, CDR2 SVGAGI (reference sequence). The CDR3 loop reads CASSYRGFGQFF. The CDR3 coding sequence is TGTGCCAGCAGCTACAGGGGCTTTGGGCAGTTCTTC.

CDR3 DNA: TGCGCCAGCAGCCCCGGACAGGTTAACTATGGCTACACCTTC. Its protein product is CASSPGQVNYGYTF. This chain uses TRBV5-1 with TRBJ1-2, with TRBD1 identical over 7 bases. V trimming: 4 bases; J trimming: 1 base; junction bases outside the gene matches: 4. This CDR3 has 14 amino acids. Germline V gene lookup returns CDR1 SGHRS and CDR2 YFSETQ.

This clone was observed once. J is TRBJ1-1 and V is TRBV12-5; 7 positions match TRBD1. Germline V gene sequence: CDR1 LGHNT, CDR2 FRNRAP. This CDR3 is 16 amino acids long. V was pared by 3 bases and J by 7 bases, with 14 bases of the junction left unmatched. The CDR3 coding sequence is TGTGCTAGTGGTTTCACCGCCGGGACAGATCGTGTTGAAGCTTTCTTT. Translation gives CASGFTAGTDRVEAFF.

This clone was counted a single time. The gene calls are TRBV6-1 and TRBJ2-7; 9 bases map to TRBD1. From germline, CDR1 is MNHNS and CDR2 SASEGT. This CDR3 contains 15 residues. Trimming removed 6 bases from V and 5 bases from J; junction bases left unmatched: 11. The DNA for the CDR3 is TGTGCCAGCAGGCGGGACAGGGCAGCCGTAAACGAGCAGTACTTC. This encodes CASRRDRAAVNEQYF.

The V call is TRBV19, the J call TRBJ1-2; TRBD1 is a possible D gene (5 bases). V shed 2 bases and J shed 4 bases, with 11 bases lying between them. Germline CDR1 reads LNHDA; CDR2 reads SQIVND (reference sequence). This CDR3 comprises 14 residues. DNA of the CDR3: TGTGCCAGTAGTATACTCAGGGCGTCCTATGGCTACACCTTC. Translated: CASSILRASYGYTF.

This clone has just one count. The gene calls are TRBV5-1 and TRBJ1-5, with 8 bases matching TRBD1. The CDR3 covers 15 residues. From germline, CDR1 is SGHRS and CDR2 YFSETQ. J lost 3 bases, V lost 4 bases, and 6 bases had no gene match. CDR3 nucleotides: TGCGCCAGCAGCGTAGGACAGGGTTACAATCAGCCCCAGCATTTT. It yields the protein CASSVGQGYNQPQHF.

V gene TRBV7-2 combines with J gene TRBJ1-1, with D unresolved. V was shortened by 3 bases and J by 3 bases, with 11 bases between the two germline ends. The CDR3 extends over 14 amino acids. The germline gives CDR1 SGHTA, CDR2 FQGNSA. The CDR3 region has the DNA TGTGCCAGCAGCTTGTCGACGGGAGACACTGAAGCTTTCTTT. It translates to CASSLSTGDTEAFF.

The chain employs TRBV12-1 and TRBJ2-5; the tabulated D call, TRBD2, remains unverified against the DNA. The last part of the DNA fits TRBJ2-7 better; the J call may be wrong. TRBV12-1 has pseudogene status. This CDR3 comprises 14 residues. The CDR3 DNA sequence: TGCGCCAGCAGCACCGGGACTAGCGCCTACGAGCAGTACTTC. It is translated as CASSTGTSAYEQYF.

The chain employs TRBV2 and TRBJ2-1, with D perhaps matching TRBD1 (5 bases). The germline gives CDR1 SNHLY, CDR2 FYNNEI. There are 13 residues in the CDR3. V shed 3 bases and J shed 15 bases, with 18 bases lying between them. The CDR3 bases are TGTGCCAGCAGTGATGATTGGGGCCTATTACGGTTCTTC. Protein sequence: CASSDDWGLLRFF.

This clone was seen only a few times. This chain links TRBV12-2 with TRBJ1-4. TRBV12-2 is noted as a pseudogene. The CDR3 is 12 amino acids. DNA of the CDR3: TGTGCAAGTCGCTTGAGTGAGGGAAAACTGTTTTTT. This translates into CASRLSEGKLFF.

In this sample, this clone turned up a few times. The same CDR3 can be traced to other DNA sequences in this sample. The V and J genes are TRBV5-1 and TRBJ2-5, with 13 nucleotides matching TRBD2. There are 16 residues in the CDR3. Trimming took 0 bases from V and 4 from J; bases not matched to a gene: 3. Germline lookup yields CDR1 SGHRS and CDR2 YFSETQ. CDR3 residues: CASSLGTSGGRETQYF. The CDR3 DNA follows: TGCGCCAGCAGCTTGGGGACTAGCGGGGGACGAGAGACCCAGTACTTC.

This rearrangement joins TRBV5-4 to TRBJ2-7, with a weak D call TRBD1 (6 bases). The CDR3 totals 13 residues. Trimming shortened V by 4 bases and J by 3 bases, and 11 bases separated the two germline ends. Looked up from germline, CDR1 is SGHNT and CDR2 is YYREEE (reference sequence). CDR3 DNA: TGTGCCAGCAGCACCGGACAGCTCTACGAGCAGTACTTC. Its translation is CASSTGQLYEQYF.

The gene calls are TRBV19 and TRBJ2-3; a weak D match, TRBD1 (5 bases). The CDR3 covers 14 residues. Trimming cost V 10 bases and J 4 bases, with 18 bases left between them. Looked up from germline, CDR1 is LNHDA and CDR2 is SQIVND (reference sequence). The CDR3 protein is CATREQGVADTQYF. The CDR3, as DNA: TGTGCCACGCGAGAACAAGGGGTCGCAGATACGCAGTATTTT. The whole variable domain, filled in from reference TRBV19 and TRBJ2-3, reads DGGITQSPKYLFRKEGQNVTLSCEQNLNHDAMYWYRQDPGQGLRLIYYSQIVNDFQKGDIAEGYSVSREKKESFPLTVTSAQKNPTAFYLCATREQGVADTQYFGPGTRLTVL.

About this clone: The junction departs from the called germline gene at one end, perhaps through a read error. The chain joins TRBV7-9 to TRBJ2-2; a possible D gene is TRBD2 (6 bases). CDR1 and CDR2 (germline): SEHNR, FQNEAQ (reference sequence). This CDR3 comprises 14 residues. The CDR3 sequence: CSSSYEEGTGELFF. CDR3 DNA: TGTTCCAGCAGCTATGAGGAGGGCACCGGGGAGCTGTTTTTT.

The rearrangement uses TRBV6-5 and TRBJ2-5, with D possibly being TRBD1 (6 bases). With 8 bases removed from V and 1 base from J, the gap between germline ends came to 11 bases. CDR3 length equals 13 residues. Germline V CDR1 and CDR2: MNHEY, SVGAGI. The CDR3 DNA sequence: TGTGCCAGCGAAACAGGGACCCAAGAGACCCAGTACTTC. It codes for CASETGTQETQYF.

The chain uses TRBV5-1 and TRBJ1-2, with D maybe TRBD1 (6 bases). Per the germline V gene, CDR1 is SGHRS and CDR2 is YFSETQ. Between the trimmed V and J ends, which lost 2 bases and 8 bases, there was a span of 13 bases. The CDR3 contains 13 residues. The CDR3 loop is CASSLAGARGYTF. The CDR3 coding sequence is TGCGCCAGCAGCTTAGCAGGGGCGCGGGGCTACACCTTC.

The chain couples TRBV4-1 to TRBJ2-2; unclear D gene. The CDR3 is made up of 14 amino acids. The germline V gene has CDR1 MGHRA and CDR2 YSYEKL. V was cut by 3 bases and J by 3 bases, with 8 bases left in between. CDR3 DNA sequence: TGCGCCAGCAGCCATTTTAGTGACACCGGGGAGCTGTTTTTT. Protein sequence: CASSHFSDTGELFF.

The chain couples TRBV10-3 to TRBJ2-4; a possible D gene is TRBD2 (5 bases). Germline CDR1 reads ENHRY; CDR2 reads SYGVKD. The CDR3 has 14 amino acids. V was clipped by 7 bases and J by 0 bases, with 10 bases between them. CDR3: CAINPGLAKNIQYF. The CDR3 DNA reads TGTGCCATCAACCCCGGACTAGCCAAAAACATTCAGTACTTC.

In its sample, this clone was seen once. Here the CDR3 reads CASSTREGGYGYTF. For the CDR3, the DNA is TGTGCCAGCAGTACCCGAGAGGGGGGGTATGGCTACACCTTC. The V gene is TRBV6-1, the J gene TRBJ1-2, with D maybe TRBD1 (6 bases). From germline, CDR1 is MNHNS and CDR2 SASEGT. CDR3 length: 14 residues. V was trimmed by 5 bases and J by 5 bases, leaving 15 bases between them.

The J gene is TRBJ1-4, the V gene TRBV6-6; TRBD1 matches 7 bases. Per germline, CDR1 MNHNY and CDR2 SVGAGI (reference sequence). The trim removed 5 bases at V and 7 bases at J, leaving 7 bases unmatched. CDR3 size: 14 residues. The CDR3, as DNA: TGTGCCAGCAGTGTTGGGACAGTACCTGAAAAACTGTTTTTT. This encodes CASSVGTVPEKLFF.

The V gene is TRBV6-1, the J gene TRBJ2-5; 7 bases are shared with TRBD1. Germline CDR1 and CDR2: MNHNS and SASEGT. Trimming cost V 7 bases and J 1 base; bases outside gene matches: 6. This CDR3 is built from 14 residues. The CDR3 DNA is TGTGCCAGCAACATGGGACAGCCCCAAGAGACCCAGTACTTC. Encoded protein: CASNMGQPQETQYF.

As concerns this clone: At one end the junction does not follow the germline gene, possibly because of a read error. The DNA of the CDR3 is TGCGCCAGCAGCTCGACTCCGGGTGGGAGGGCAGAGGCCCAGTACTTC. Translating it yields CASSSTPGGRAEAQYF. The chain carries TRBV5-1 and TRBJ2-5; 7 positions agree with TRBD2. Per the germline V gene, CDR1 is SGHRS and CDR2 is YFSETQ. CDR3 size: 16 residues.

This clone was seen just once. The chain carries TRBV6-5 and TRBJ2-5, with D uncertain. The CDR3 sequence is 14 residues long. Germline V gene lookup returns CDR1 MNHEY and CDR2 SVGAGI. The V gene lost 5 bases and the J gene lost 5 bases, with 15 bases spanning the gap. The CDR3: CASSRRLVGETQYF. The DNA for the CDR3 is TGTGCCAGCAGTCGCCGACTTGTCGGGGAGACCCAGTACTTC.

The J gene is TRBJ2-6, the V gene TRBV19; D is uncertain. Per the germline V gene, CDR1 is LNHDA and CDR2 is SQIVND (reference sequence). V lost 3 bases and J lost 0, with 6 bases in between. CDR3 length: 15 amino acids. The CDR3 region has the DNA TGTGCCAGTAGTATGCGGAGCTCTGGGGCCAACGTCCTGACTTTC. Protein: CASSMRSSGANVLTF.

The chain employs TRBV6-5 and TRBJ1-5, with D maybe TRBD1 (6 bases). Germline values: CDR1 MNHEY, CDR2 SVGAGI. This CDR3 has 15 residues. Trimming took off 5 bases at V and 7 bases at J, with 18 bases between the two ends. The CDR3: CASSGRVGGAQPQHF. CDR3 nucleotide sequence: TGTGCCAGCAGTGGAAGGGTGGGGGGGGCGCAGCCCCAGCATTTT.

This rearrangement joins TRBV11-3 to TRBJ1-1, with D tentatively TRBD1 (6 bases). V shed 7 bases and J shed 0 bases, with 15 bases lying between them. From germline, CDR1 is SGHNT and CDR2 YENEEA. CDR3 length: 15 residues. CDR3: CASNGRQALNTEAFF. CDR3 bases: TGTGCCAGCAATGGGCGACAGGCCTTGAACACTGAAGCTTTCTTT.